These T cell receptor beta chains were read from a single sample in a study of monozygotic twins with inflammatory bowel disease. TCRdb reprocessed the 5' RACE reads, with one entry per CDR3 protein and no DNA. This table lists approximately 120,000 distinct CDR3 sequences. What was sequenced was blood. The source of these receptors is a human donor with ulcerative colitis or Crohn's disease, or a healthy co-twin of an affected twin (not recorded which). Each CDR3 is given with its conserved first and last residue. The size field is filled for only some rows; it gives once, few, many or a size class.

j_call cdr3_length clone_size v_call cdr3_aa
TRBJ2-3 15 large TRBV28 CASSPRRVLGDTQYF
TRBJ2-3 15 NA TRBV9 CASSIGTLNTDTQYF
TRBJ2-1 15 NA TRBV6-2/TRBV6-3 CASSRLAGNYNEQFF
TRBJ2-6 15 NA TRBV12-3/TRBV12-4 CASSFRQTGANVLTF
TRBJ2-1 13 NA TRBV6-6 CASSSLGTSGGGF
TRBJ1-2 15 NA TRBV19 CASSMSAGRIYGYTF
TRBJ2-1 14 NA TRBV7-8 CASRMDRGHNEQFF
TRBJ2-1 17 NA TRBV10-3 CAISPGLAGGGYNEQFF
TRBJ2-7 16 NA TRBV6-1 CASSPWRSGEAYEQYF
TRBJ2-2 15 NA TRBV7-8 CASSLTSRNTGELFF
TRBJ2-1 15 NA TRBV6-4 CASSDSLAGYNEQFF
TRBJ2-2 17 NA TRBV11-2 CASSRGSGRTNTGELFF
TRBJ2-2 16 NA TRBV5-1 CASSFRSSGFGGELFF
TRBJ2-2 16 NA TRBV4-2 CASSQDNGGVAGELFF
TRBJ1-2 18 NA TRBV11-2 CASSLEVRQGRQPEGYTF
TRBJ1-1 13 NA TRBV3-1 CASSQRGEFEAFF
TRBJ2-3 18 NA TRBV20-1 CSASPVLSGIRGTDTQYF
TRBJ1-4 14 NA TRBV9 CASSVWRGNEKLFF
TRBJ2-3 18 NA TRBV13 CASSGLAGGEWSTDTQYF
TRBJ2-5 15 NA TRBV4-2 CASSQGSASQETQYF
TRBJ1-5 12 NA TRBV14 CASSLNNQPQHF
TRBJ1-1 12 NA TRBV12-3/TRBV12-4 CVSSLQNTEAFF
TRBJ2-3 14 NA TRBV6-1 CASGQAGPADTQYF
TRBJ1-2 12 NA TRBV12-3/TRBV12-4 CASSYSNYGYTF
TRBJ2-7 14 NA TRBV6-1 CASSQGRVSYEQYF
TRBJ2-1 12 NA TRBV9 CASSVGVYEQFF
TRBJ1-3 16 NA TRBV12-3/TRBV12-4 CASTPGAASSGNTIYF
TRBJ2-3 16 NA TRBV24-1 CATSDALAGSTDTQYF
TRBJ2-7 14 NA TRBV10-3 CAISGSGSTYEQYF
TRBJ2-1 12 NA TRBV7-9 CASSKQGDEQFF
TRBJ2-3 16 NA TRBV5-4 CASSSGLAGLTDTQYF